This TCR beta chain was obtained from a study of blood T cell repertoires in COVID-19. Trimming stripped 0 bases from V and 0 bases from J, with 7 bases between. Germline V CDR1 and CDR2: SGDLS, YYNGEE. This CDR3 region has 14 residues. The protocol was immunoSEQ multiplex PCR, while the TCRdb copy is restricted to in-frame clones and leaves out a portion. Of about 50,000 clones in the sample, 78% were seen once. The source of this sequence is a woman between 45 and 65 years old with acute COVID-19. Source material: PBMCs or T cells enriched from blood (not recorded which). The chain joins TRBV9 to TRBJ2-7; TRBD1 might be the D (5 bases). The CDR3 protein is CASSVEGVSYEQYF. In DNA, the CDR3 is TGTGCCAGCAGCGTAGAAGGGGTCTCCTACGAGCAGTACTTC.